This T cell receptor (beta chain) was captured in a study of human T cells and chemical hapten exposure. TCRdb processed the RACE reads anew with MiXCR; each CDR3 protein has one entry. The data hold roughly 200,000 distinct CDR3 sequences, with more than 20% observed a single time. This CDR3 contains 16 residues. Unmatched junction bases numbered 6, after V lost 4 bases and J lost 2 bases. The germline V gene has CDR1 SGHRS and CDR2 YFSETQ. Time point described: patch test 3, about 24 weeks after DPC sensitization. Documented treatment: therapeutic diphenylcyclopropenone sensitization with weekly scalp DPC.

V is TRBV5-1 and J is TRBJ1-4, with 9 bases that match TRBD1. This sample comprised whole blood, obtained in connection with sensitization to the hapten diphenylcyclopropenone (DPC). The origin of this receptor is a woman in her 40s with alopecia areata. Some clones in this sample may be carry-over from other donors' samples. CDR3: CASSRGQGRTNEKLFF. The CDR3, as DNA: TGCGCCAGCAGCCGGGGACAGGGTCGGACTAATGAAAAACTGTTTTTT.